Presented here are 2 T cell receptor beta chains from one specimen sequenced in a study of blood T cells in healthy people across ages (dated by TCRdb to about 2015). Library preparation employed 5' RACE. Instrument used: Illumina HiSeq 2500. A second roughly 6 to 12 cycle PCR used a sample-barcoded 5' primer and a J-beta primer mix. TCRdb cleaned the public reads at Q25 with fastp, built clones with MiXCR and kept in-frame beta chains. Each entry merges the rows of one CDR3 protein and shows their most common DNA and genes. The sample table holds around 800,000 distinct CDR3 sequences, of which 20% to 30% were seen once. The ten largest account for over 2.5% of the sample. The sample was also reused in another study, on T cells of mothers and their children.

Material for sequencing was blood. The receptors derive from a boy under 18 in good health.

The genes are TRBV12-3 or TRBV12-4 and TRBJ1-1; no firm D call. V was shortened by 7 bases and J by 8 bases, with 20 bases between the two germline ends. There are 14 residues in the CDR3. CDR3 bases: TGTGCCAGCACCCAGGACGCGATGCCTAGAGAAGCTTTCTTT. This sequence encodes CASTQDAMPREAFF.

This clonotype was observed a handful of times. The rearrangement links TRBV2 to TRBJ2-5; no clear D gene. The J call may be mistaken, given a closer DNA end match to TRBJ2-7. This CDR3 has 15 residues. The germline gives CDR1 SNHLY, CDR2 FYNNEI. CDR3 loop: CASSEASSSSYEQYF. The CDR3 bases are TGTGCCAGCAGTGAAGCGTCCTCAAGCTCCTACGAGCAGTACTTC.